This is a list of T cell receptor beta chains from one sample in a study of identical twins. A single record per CDR3 protein comes from TCRdb applying MiXCR to the 5' RACE reads. The sample lists hundreds of thousands of distinct CDR3 sequences; 9% to 15% were seen once. In addition, the sample was reused for a study of yellow fever vaccine responses in identical twins.

The sequenced sample was CD8+ T cells sorted from blood. The receptors stem from a woman between 18 and 29 years old in good health. CDR3s include the opening cysteine and the closing phenylalanine or tryptophan. A D gene is named only where the DNA matches it firmly. Clone size is stated in some rows and not others, as once, few, many or a class when expanded.

TRBV20-1	-	17	TRBJ2-6	-	TGCAGTGCTAGAGCTCATCAGGGCCGCTCTGGGGCCAACGTCCTGACTTTC	CSARAHQGRSGANVLTF
TRBV7-3	TRBD2	15	TRBJ2-1	few	TGTGCCAGCAGCTTTGAGGCGGGAGCGCCCAATGAGCAGTTCTTC	CASSFEAGAPNEQFF
TRBV7-3	TRBD2	15	TRBJ2-1	few	TGTGCCAGCAGCTTATTTAGCGGGAGCCACAATGAGCAGTTCTTC	CASSLFSGSHNEQFF
TRBV24-1	TRBD1	15	TRBJ1-2	-	TGTGCCACTCCCAGGGGGGGAGACAATAACTATGGCTACACCTTC	CATPRGGDNNYGYTF
TRBV5-5	-	15	TRBJ1-2	-	TGTGCCAGCAGCTTGACAGCAAATTCTAACTATGGCTACACCTTC	CASSLTANSNYGYTF
TRBV5-1	-	13	TRBJ2-5	few	TGCGCCAGCAGCTTAAAGACCCAAGAGACCCAGTACTTC	CASSLKTQETQYF
TRBV19	TRBD2	12	TRBJ2-1	many	TGTGCCAGCAGCATGGGGGGGAATGAGCAGTTCTTC	CASSMGGNEQFF
TRBV20-1	-	15	TRBJ2-2	-	TGCAGTGCTAGTTCCCGGGACATAAACACCGGGGAGCTGTTTTTT	CSASSRDINTGELFF
TRBV28	TRBD1	17	TRBJ1-2	-	TGTGCCAGCAGTTCCCCTCAACAGGGGGCGGACAACTATGGCTACACCTTC	CASSSPQQGADNYGYTF
TRBV27	-	13	TRBJ1-4	many	TGTGCCAGCAGTTTTTCTCCTAATGAAAAACTGTTTTTT	CASSFSPNEKLFF
TRBV29-1	TRBD2	14	TRBJ2-3	many	TGCAGCGTTGCTCCTAGCGGATACACAGATACGCAGTATTTT	CSVAPSGYTDTQYF
TRBV11-2	TRBD2	18	TRBJ2-7	-	TGTGCCAGCAGCCCCGGGCTAGCGGGAGAACAGGTTTACTACGAGCAGTACTTC	CASSPGLAGEQVYYEQYF